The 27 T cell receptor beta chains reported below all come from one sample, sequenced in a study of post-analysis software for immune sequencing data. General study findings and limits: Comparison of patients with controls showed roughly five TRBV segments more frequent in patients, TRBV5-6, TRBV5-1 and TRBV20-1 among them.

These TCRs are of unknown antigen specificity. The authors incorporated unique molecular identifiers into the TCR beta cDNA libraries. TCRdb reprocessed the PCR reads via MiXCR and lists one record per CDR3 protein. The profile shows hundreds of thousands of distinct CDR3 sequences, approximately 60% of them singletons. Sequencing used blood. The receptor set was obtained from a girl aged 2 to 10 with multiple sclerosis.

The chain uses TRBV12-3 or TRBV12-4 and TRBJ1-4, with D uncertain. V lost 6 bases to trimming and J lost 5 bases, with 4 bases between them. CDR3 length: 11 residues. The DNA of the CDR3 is TGTGCCAGCAGCCTAAATGAAAAACTGTTTTTT. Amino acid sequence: CASSLNEKLFF.

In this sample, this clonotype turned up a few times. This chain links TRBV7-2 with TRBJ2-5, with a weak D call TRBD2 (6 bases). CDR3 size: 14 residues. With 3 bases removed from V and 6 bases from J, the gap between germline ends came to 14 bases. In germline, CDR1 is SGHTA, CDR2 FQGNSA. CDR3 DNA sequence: TGTGCCAGCAGCTTTGTGCGGGAACCCCAGACCCAGTACTTC. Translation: CASSFVREPQTQYF.

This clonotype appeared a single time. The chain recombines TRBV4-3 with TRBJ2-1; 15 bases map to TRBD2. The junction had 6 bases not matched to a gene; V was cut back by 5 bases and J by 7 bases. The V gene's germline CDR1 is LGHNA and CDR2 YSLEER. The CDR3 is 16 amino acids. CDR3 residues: CASSVGTSGGRNEQFF. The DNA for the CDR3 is TGCGCCAGCAGCGTTGGGACTAGCGGGGGGCGGAATGAGCAGTTCTTC.

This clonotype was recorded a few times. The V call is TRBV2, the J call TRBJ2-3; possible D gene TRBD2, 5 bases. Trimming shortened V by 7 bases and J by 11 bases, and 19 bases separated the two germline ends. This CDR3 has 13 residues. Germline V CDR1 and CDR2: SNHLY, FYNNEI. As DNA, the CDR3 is TGTGCCAGCATTCTTAACTCCGGGATGGGGCAGTATTTT. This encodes CASILNSGMGQYF.

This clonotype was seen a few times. CDR3 bases: TGTGCCAGCAGCTTAGGCCTAGCGGGGGGTGGTGAGCAGTTCTTC. Translating gives CASSLGLAGGGEQFF. The rearrangement links TRBV7-3 to TRBJ2-1; 11 bases are a match to TRBD2. CDR3 length equals 15 residues. Germline V gene lookup returns CDR1 SGHTA and CDR2 FQGTGA. With 2 bases clipped from V and 9 bases from J, the junction kept 6 bases outside the gene matches.

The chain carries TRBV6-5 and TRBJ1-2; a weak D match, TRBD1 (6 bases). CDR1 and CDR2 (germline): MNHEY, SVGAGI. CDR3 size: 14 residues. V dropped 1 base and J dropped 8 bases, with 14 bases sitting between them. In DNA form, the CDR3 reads TGTGCCAGCAGTTACTGGCAGGGGAAAGGCGGCTACACCTTC. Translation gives CASSYWQGKGGYTF.

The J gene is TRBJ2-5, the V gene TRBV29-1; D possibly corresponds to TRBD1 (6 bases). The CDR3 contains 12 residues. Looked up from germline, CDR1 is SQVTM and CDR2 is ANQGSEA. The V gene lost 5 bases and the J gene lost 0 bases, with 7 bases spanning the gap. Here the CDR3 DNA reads TGCAGCGTTCAGGGGAACCAAGAGACCCAGTACTTC. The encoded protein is CSVQGNQETQYF.

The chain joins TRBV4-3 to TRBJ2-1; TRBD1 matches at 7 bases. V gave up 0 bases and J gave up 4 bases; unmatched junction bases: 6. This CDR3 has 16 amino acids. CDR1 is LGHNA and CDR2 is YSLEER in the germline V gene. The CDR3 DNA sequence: TGCGCCAGCAGCCAAGATCAAGAGACAGGGTACAATGAGCAGTTCTTC. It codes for CASSQDQETGYNEQFF.

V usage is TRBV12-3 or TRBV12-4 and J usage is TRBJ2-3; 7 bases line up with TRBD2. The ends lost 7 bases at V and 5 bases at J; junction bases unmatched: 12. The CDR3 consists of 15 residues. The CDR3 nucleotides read TGTGCCAGCAATTCGGGACTACTTAAGCGAGATACGCAGTATTTT. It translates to CASNSGLLKRDTQYF.

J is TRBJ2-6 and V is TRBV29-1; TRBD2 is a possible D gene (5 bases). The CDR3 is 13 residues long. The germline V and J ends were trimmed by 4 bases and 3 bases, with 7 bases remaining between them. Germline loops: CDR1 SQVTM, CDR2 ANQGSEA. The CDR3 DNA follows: TGCAGCGTTGCCGGGGTTGGGGCCAACGTCCTGACTTTC. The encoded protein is CSVAGVGANVLTF.

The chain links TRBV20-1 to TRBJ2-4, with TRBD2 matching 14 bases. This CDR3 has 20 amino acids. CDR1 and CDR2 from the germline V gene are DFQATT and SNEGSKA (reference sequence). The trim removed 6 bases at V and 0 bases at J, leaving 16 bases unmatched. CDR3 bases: TGCAGTGCCTTACTTCAAACGGGACTAGCGGGGGAACTAGCCAAAAACATTCAGTACTTC. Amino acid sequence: CSALLQTGLAGELAKNIQYF.

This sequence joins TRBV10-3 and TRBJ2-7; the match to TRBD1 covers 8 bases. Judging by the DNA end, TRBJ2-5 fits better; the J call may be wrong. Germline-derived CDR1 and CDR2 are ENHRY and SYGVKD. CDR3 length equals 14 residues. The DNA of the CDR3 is TGTGCCATCAGTGACTCGACAGGGGAAGAGACCCAGTACTTC. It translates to CAISDSTGEETQYF.

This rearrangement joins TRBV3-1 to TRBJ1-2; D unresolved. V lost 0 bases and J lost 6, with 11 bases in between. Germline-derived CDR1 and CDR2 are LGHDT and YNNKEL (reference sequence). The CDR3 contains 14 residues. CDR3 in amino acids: CASSQDATSHGYTF. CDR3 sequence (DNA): TGTGCCAGCAGCCAAGATGCGACCAGTCATGGCTACACCTTC. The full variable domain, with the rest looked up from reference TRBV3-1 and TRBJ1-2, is DTAVSQTPKYLVTQMGNDKSIKCEQNLGHDTMYWYKQDSKKFLKIMFSYNNKELIINETVPNRFSPKSPDKAHLNLHINSLELGDSAVYFCASSQDATSHGYTFGSGTRLTVV.

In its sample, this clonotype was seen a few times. The CDR3 protein is CASSAIRQGREPQHF. In DNA, the CDR3 is TGTGCCAGCAGCGCAATACGACAGGGTCGTGAGCCCCAGCATTTT. The V call is TRBV12-3 or TRBV12-4, the J call TRBJ1-5; 7 positions agree with TRBD1. After removal of 6 bases from V and 8 bases from J, the junction contained 13 bases not matched to a gene. CDR3 length: 15 amino acids.

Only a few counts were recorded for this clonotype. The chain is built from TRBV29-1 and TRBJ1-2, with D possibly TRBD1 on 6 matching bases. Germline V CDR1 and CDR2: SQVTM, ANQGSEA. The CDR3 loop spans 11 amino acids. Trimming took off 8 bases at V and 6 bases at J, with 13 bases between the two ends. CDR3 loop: CSREGEDGYTF. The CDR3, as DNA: TGCAGCAGAGAGGGGGAGGATGGCTACACCTTC.

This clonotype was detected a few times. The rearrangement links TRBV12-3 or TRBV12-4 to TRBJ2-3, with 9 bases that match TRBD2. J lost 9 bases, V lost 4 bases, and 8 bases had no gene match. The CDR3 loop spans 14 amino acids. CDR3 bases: TGTGCCAGCAGTTACAGCGGGGGGCGAGGGACGCAGTATTTT. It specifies CASSYSGGRGTQYF.

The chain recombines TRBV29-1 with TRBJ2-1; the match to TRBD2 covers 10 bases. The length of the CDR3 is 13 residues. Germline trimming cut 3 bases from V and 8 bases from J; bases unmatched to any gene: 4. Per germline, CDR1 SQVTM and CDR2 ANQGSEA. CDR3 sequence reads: CSVDSGGLDEQFF. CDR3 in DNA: TGCAGCGTTGATAGCGGGGGGTTGGATGAGCAGTTCTTC.

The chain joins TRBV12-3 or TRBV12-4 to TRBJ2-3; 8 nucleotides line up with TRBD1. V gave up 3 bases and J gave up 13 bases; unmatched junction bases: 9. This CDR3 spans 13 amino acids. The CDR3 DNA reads TGTGCCAGCAGTTTTGGCGGACAGGGTTATGAGTATTTT. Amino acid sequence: CASSFGGQGYEYF.

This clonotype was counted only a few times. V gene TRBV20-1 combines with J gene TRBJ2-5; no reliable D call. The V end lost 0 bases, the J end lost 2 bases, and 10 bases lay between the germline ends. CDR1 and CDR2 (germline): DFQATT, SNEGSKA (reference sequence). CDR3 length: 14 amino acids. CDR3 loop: CSARDTTGQETQYF. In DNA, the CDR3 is TGCAGTGCTAGAGACACGACCGGGCAAGAGACCCAGTACTTC.

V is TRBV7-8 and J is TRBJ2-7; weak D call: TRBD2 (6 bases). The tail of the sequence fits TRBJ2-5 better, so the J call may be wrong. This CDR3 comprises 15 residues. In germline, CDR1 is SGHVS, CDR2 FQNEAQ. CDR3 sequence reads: CASSLGSSVGETQYF. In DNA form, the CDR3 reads TGTGCCAGCAGCTTAGGTTCTAGCGTCGGTGAGACCCAGTACTTC.

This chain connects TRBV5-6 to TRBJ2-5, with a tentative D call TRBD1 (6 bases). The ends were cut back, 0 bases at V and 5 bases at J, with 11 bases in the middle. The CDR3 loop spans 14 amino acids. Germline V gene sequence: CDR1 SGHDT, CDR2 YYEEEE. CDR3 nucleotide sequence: TGTGCCAGCAGCTTGGCTCGGCAGGGGGAGACCCAGTACTTC. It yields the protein CASSLARQGETQYF.

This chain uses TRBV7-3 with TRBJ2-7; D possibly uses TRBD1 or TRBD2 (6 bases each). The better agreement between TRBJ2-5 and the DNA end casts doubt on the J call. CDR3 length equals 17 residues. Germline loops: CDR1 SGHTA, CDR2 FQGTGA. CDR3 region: CASSLKGEGGFRETQYF. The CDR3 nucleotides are TGTGCCAGCAGCTTAAAGGGCGAGGGGGGTTTTCGGGAGACCCAGTACTTC.

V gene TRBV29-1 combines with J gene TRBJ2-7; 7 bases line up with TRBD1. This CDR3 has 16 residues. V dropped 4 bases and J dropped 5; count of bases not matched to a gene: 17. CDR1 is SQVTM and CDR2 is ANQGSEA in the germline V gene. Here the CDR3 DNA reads TGCAGCGTTGGGAGGTACAGGGGTCGGCTTCGGGACGAGCAGTACTTC. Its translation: CSVGRYRGRLRDEQYF.

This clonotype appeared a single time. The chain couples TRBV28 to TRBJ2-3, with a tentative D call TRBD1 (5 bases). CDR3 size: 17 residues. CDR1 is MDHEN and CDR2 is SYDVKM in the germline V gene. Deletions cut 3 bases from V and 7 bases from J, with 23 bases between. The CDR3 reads CASSFGPRAGKVYTQYF. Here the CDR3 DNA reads TGTGCCAGCAGTTTTGGGCCTCGGGCAGGGAAGGTGTATACGCAGTATTTT.

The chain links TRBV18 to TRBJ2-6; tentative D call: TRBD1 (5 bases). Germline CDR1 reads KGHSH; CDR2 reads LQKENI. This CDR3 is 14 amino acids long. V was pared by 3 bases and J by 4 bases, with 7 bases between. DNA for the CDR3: TGTGCCAGCTCACCGACAGAAGGGGCCAACGTCCTGACTTTC. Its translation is CASSPTEGANVLTF.

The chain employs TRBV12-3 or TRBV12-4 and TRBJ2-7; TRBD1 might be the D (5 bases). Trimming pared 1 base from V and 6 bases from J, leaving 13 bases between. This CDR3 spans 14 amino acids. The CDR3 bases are TGTGCCAGCAGTTTAGGGCAGGGCGGAAGCGAGCAGTACTTC. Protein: CASSLGQGGSEQYF.

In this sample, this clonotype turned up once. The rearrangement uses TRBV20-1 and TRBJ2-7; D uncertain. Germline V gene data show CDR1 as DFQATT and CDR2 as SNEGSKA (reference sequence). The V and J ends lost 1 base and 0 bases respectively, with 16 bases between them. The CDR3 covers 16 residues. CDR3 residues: CSARVQTPGSSYEQYF. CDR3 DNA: TGCAGTGCTAGAGTCCAAACCCCAGGTAGCTCCTACGAGCAGTACTTC.